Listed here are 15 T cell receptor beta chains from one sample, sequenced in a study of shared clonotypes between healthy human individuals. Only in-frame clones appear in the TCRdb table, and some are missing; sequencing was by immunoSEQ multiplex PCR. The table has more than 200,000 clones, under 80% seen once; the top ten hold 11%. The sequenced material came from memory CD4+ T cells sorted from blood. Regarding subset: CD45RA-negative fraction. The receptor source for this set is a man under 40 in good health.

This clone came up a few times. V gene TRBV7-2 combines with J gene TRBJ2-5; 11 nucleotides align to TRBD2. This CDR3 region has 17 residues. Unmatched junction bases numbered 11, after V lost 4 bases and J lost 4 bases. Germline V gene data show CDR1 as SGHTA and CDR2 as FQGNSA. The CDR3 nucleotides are TGTGCCAGCAGCTCGGGCACCGGGACTAGCGGAGGAGAGACCCAGTACTTC. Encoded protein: CASSSGTGTSGGETQYF.

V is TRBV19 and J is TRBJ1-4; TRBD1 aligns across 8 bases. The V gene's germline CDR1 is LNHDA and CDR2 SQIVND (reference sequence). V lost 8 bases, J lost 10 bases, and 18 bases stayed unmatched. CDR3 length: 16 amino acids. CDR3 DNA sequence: TGTGCCAGTCGAGGAGTAGCCTTTGGGACAGGACGAAAACTGTTTTTT. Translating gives CASRGVAFGTGRKLFF.

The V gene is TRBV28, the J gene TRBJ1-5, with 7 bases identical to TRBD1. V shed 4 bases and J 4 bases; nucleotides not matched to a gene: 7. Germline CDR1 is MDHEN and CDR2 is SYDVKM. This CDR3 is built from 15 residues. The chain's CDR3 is CASSSPGQLNQPQHF. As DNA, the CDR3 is TGTGCCAGCAGTTCGCCGGGACAGCTAAATCAGCCCCAGCATTTT.

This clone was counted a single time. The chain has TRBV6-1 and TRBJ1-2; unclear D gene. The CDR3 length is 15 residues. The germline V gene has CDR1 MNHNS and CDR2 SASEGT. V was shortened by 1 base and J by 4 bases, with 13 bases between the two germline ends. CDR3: CASSEGLQSFYGYTF. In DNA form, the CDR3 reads TGTGCCAGCAGTGAAGGCCTACAGAGTTTCTATGGCTACACCTTC.

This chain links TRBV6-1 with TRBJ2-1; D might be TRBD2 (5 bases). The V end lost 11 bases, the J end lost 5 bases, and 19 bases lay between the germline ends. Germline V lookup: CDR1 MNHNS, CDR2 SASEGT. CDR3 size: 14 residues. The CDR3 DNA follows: TGTGCCGGTCGCGAGAGGGTCGGCCACAATGAGCAGTTCTTC. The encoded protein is CAGRERVGHNEQFF.

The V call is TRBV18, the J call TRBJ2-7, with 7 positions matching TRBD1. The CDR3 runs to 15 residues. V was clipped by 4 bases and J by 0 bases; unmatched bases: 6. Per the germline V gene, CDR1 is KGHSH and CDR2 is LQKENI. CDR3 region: CASSRGQVSSYEQYF. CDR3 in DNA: TGTGCCAGCTCACGAGGACAGGTCAGCTCCTACGAGCAGTACTTC.

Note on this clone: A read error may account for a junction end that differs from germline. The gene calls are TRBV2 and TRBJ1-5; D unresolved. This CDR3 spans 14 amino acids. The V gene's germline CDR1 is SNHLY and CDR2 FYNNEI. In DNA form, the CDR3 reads TGTGCCAGCAATATGTATAGGAGCAAGCAGCCCCAGCATTTT. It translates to CASNMYRSKQPQHF.

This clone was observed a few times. The CDR3 DNA is TGTGCCAGCAGCCCCTTAGGGACAGGGGTCGGCGGCTACACCTTC. This sequence encodes CASSPLGTGVGGYTF. This chain links TRBV11-2 with TRBJ1-2, with 10 bases that match TRBD1. With V trimmed by 5 bases and J by 8 bases, 11 bases remained unmatched. The CDR3 runs to 15 residues. CDR1 and CDR2 (germline): SGHAT, FQNNGV. The whole variable domain, remainder taken from reference TRBV11-2 and TRBJ1-2, is EAGVAQSPRYKIIEKRQSVAFWCNPISGHATLYWYQQILGQGPKLLIQFQNNGVVDDSQLPKDRFSAERLKGVDSTLKIQPAKLEDSAVYLCASSPLGTGVGGYTFGSGTRLTVV.

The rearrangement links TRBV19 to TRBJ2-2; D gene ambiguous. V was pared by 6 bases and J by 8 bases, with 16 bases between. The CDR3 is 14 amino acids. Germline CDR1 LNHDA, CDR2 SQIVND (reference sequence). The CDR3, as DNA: TGTGCCAGTAGCCAGGCAGACTCTTGGGGGGAGCTGTTTTTT. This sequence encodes CASSQADSWGELFF.

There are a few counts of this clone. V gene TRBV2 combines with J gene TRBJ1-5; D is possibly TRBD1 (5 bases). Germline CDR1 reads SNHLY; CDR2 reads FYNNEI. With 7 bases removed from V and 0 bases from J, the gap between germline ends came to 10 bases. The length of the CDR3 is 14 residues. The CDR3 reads CASTAGNSNQPQHF. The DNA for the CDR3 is TGTGCCAGCACTGCAGGGAATAGCAATCAGCCCCAGCATTTT.

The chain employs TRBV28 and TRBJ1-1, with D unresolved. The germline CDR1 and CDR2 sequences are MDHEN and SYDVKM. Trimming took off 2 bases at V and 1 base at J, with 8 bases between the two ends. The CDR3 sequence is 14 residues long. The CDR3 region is CASSLPPRNTEAFF. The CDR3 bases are TGTGCCAGCAGTTTACCCCCCCGGAACACTGAAGCTTTCTTT.

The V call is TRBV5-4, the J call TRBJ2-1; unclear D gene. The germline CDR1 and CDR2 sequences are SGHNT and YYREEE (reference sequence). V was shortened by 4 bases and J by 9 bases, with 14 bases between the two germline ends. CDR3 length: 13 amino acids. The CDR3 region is CASSPPVGGEQFF. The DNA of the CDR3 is TGTGCCAGCAGCCCCCCCGTGGGCGGTGAGCAGTTCTTC.

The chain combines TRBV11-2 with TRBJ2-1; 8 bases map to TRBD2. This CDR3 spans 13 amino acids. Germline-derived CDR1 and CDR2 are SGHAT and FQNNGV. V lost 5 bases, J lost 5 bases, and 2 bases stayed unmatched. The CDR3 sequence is CASSLSGNNEQFF. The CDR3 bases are TGTGCCAGCAGCCTTAGCGGGAACAATGAGCAGTTCTTC.

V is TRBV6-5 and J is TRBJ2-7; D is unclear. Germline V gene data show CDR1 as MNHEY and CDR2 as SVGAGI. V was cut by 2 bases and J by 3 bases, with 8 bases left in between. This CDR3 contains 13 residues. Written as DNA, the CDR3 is TGTGCCAGCAGTTACCCCGACCGCTACGAGCAGTACTTC. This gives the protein CASSYPDRYEQYF.

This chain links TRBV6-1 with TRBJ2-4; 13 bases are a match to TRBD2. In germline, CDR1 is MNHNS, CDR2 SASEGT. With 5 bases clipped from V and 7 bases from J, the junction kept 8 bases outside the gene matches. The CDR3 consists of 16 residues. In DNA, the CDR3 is TGTGCCAGCAGTCAAGGGACTAGCGGGATTCAGAACATTCAGTACTTC. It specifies CASSQGTSGIQNIQYF.